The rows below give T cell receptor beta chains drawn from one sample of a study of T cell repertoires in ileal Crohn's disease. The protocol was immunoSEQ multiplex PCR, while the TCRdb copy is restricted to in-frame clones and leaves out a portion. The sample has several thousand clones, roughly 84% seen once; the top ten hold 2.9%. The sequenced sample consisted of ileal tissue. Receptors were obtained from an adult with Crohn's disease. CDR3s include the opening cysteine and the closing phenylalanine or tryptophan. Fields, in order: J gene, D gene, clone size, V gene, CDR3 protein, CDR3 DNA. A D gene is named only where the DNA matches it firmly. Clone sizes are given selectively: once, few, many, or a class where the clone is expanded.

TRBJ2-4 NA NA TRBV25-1 CASSDFYSKNIQYF TGTGCCAGCAGTGATTTTTACTCCAAAAACATTCAGTACTTC
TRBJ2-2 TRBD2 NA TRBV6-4 CATSSGDDTGELFF TGTGCCACCTCTAGCGGGGATGACACCGGGGAGCTGTTTTTT
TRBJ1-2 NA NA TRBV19 CASSIGSGAAYGYTF TGTGCCAGTAGTATAGGGAGTGGGGCAGCTTATGGCTACACCTTC
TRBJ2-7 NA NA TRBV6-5 CASSASRDRYEQYF TGTGCCAGCAGTGCCTCCAGGGATCGGTACGAGCAGTACTTC
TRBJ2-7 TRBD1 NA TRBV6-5 CASSYSGTDYEQYF TGTGCCAGCAGTTACTCCGGGACAGACTACGAGCAGTACTTC
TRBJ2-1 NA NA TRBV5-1 CASSFLRGNEQFF TGCGCCAGCAGCTTTCTAAGAGGGAATGAGCAGTTCTTC
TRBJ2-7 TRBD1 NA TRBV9 CASSPRGNEQYF TGTGCCAGCAGCCCCAGGGGGAACGAGCAGTACTTC
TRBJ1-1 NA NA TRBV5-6 CASSLGDWEAFF TGTGCCAGCAGCTTGGGGGACTGGGAAGCTTTCTTT
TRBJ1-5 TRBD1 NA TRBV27 CASSPGQGTPQHF TGTGCCAGCAGTCCCGGACAGGGAACGCCCCAGCATTTT
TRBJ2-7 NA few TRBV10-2 CASRQGPEQYF TGCGCCAGCAGACAGGGTCCCGAGCAGTACTTC
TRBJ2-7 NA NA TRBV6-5 CASSPSTRSSYEQYF TGTGCCAGCAGTCCTAGCACAAGGAGCTCCTACGAGCAGTACTTC
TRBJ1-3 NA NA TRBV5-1 CASSLAGRSGNTIYF TGCGCCAGCAGCTTGGCAGGCCGCTCTGGAAACACCATATATTTT
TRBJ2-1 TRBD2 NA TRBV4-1 CASSQRLAGGPLENEQFF TGCGCCAGCAGCCAAAGACTAGCGGGAGGCCCCCTCGAAAATGAGCAGTTCTTC
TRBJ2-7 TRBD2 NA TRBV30 CAWSGTSSHEQYF TGTGCCTGGAGTGGGACTAGCTCCCACGAGCAGTACTTC